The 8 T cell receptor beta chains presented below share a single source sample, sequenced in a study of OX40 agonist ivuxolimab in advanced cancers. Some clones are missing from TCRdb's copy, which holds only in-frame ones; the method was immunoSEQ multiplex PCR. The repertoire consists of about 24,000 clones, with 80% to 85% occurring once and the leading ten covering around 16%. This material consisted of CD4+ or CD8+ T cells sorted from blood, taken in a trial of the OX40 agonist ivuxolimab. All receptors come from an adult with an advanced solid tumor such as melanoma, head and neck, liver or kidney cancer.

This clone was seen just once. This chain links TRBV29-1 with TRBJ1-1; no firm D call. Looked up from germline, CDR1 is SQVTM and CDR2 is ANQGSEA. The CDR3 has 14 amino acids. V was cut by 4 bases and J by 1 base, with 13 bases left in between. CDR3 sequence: CSVAPQASNTEAFF. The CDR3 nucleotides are TGCAGCGTTGCCCCGCAGGCTTCGAACACTGAAGCTTTCTTT.

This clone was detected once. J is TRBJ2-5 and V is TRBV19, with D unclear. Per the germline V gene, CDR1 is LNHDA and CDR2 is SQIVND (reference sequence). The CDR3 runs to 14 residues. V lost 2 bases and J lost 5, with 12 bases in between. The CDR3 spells CASSIQAWYETQYF. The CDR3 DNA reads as TGTGCCAGTAGTATACAGGCCTGGTATGAGACCCAGTACTTC.

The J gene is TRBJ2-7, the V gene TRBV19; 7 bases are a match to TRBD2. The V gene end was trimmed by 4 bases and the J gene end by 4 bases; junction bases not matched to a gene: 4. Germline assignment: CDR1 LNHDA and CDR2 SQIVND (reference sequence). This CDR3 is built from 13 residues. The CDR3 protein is CASSTGGWYEQYF. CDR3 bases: TGTGCCAGTAGTACGGGGGGTTGGTACGAGCAGTACTTC. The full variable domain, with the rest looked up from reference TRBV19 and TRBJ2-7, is DGGITQSPKYLFRKEGQNVTLSCEQNLNHDAMYWYRQDPGQGLRLIYYSQIVNDFQKGDIAEGYSVSREKKESFPLTVTSAQKNPTAFYLCASSTGGWYEQYFGPGTRLTVT.

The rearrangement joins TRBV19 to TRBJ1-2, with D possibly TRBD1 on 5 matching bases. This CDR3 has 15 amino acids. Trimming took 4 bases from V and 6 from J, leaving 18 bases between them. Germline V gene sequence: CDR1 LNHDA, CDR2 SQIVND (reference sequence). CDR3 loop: CASSKDGTMFDGYTF. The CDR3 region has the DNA TGTGCCAGTAGTAAGGACGGGACGATGTTTGATGGCTACACCTTC.

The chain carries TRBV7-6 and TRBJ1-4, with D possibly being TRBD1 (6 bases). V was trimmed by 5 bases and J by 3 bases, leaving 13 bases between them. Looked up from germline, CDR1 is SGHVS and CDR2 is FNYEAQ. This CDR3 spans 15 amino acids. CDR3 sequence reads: CASSAQQGPNEKLFF. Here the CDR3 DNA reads TGTGCCAGCAGCGCGCAACAGGGCCCTAATGAAAAACTGTTTTTT.

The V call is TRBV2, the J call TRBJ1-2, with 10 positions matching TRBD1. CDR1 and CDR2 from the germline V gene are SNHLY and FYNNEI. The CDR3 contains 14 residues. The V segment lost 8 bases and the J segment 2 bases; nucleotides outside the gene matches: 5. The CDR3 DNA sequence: TGTGCCAGCCGAGGACAGGGGGGAAACTATGGCTACACCTTC. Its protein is CASRGQGGNYGYTF.

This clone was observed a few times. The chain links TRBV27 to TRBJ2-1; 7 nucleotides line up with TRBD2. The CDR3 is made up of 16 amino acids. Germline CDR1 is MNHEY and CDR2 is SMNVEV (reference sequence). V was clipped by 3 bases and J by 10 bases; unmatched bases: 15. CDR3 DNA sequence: TGTGCCAGCAGTTTGGAAGCCCAACAGAGCGGGGCGGAGCAGTTCTTC. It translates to CASSLEAQQSGAEQFF.

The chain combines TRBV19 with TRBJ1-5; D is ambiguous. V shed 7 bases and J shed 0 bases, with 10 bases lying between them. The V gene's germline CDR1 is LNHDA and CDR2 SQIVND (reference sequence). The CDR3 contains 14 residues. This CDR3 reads CASNSQYSNQPQHF. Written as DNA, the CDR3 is TGTGCCAGTAACTCGCAATATAGCAATCAGCCCCAGCATTTT.